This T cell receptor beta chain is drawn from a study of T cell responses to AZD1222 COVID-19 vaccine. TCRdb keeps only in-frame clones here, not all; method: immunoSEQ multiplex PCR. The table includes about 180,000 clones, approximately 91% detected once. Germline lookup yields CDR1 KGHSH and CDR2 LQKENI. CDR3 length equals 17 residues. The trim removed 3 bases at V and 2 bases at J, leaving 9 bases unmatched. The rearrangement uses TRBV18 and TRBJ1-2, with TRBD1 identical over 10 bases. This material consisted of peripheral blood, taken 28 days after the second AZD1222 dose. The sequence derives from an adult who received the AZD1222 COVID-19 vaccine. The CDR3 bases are TGTGCCAGCTCACCTATCGGGACAGGGGCCTCCAACTATGGCTACACCTTC. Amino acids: CASSPIGTGASNYGYTF.